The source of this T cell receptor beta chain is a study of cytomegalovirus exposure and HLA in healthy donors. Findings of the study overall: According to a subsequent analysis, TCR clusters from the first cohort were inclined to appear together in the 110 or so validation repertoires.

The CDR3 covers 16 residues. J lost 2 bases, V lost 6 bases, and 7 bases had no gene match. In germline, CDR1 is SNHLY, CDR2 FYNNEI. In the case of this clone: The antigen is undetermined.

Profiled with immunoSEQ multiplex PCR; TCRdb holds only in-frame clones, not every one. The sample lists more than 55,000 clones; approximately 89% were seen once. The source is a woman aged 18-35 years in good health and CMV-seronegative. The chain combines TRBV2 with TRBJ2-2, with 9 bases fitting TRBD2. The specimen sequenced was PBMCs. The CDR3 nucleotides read TGTGCCAGCAGAGGAATGGGGACTAGCAACACCGGGGAGCTGTTTTTT. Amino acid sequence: CASRGMGTSNTGELFF.